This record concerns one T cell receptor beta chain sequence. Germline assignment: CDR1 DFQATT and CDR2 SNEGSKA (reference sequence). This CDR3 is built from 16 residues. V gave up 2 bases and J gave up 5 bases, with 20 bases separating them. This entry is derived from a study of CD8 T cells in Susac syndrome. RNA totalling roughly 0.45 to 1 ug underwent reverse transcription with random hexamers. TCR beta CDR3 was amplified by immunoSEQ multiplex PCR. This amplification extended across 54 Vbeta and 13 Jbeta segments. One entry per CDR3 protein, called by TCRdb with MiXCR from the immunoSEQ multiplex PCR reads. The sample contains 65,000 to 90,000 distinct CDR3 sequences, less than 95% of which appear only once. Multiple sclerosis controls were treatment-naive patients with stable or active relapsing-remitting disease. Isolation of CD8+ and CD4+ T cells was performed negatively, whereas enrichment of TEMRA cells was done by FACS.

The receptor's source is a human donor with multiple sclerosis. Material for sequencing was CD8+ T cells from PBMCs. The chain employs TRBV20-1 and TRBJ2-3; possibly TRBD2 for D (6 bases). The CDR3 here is CSARPLAPLDIDTQYF. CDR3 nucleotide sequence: TGCAGTGCTAGACCACTAGCCCCCCTAGACATAGATACGCAGTATTTT.